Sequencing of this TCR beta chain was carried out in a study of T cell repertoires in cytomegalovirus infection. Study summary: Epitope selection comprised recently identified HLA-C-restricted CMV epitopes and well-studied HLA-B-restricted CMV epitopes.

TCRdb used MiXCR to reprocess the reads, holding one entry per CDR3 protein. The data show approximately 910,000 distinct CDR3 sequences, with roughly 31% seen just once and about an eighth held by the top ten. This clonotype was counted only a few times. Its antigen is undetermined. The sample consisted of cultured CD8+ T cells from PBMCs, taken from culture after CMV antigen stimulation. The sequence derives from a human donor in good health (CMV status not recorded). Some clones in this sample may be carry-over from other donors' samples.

CDR3 DNA: TGTGCCAGCAGCCCCCGCGCGACAGACTATGGCTACACCTTC. Its translation is CASSPRATDYGYTF. The chain is built from TRBV7-3 and TRBJ1-2; tentatively, D is TRBD1 (5 bases). V was pared by 5 bases and J by 3 bases, with 13 bases between. This CDR3 is built from 14 residues. Germline values: CDR1 SGHTA, CDR2 FQGTGA. The variable domain in full, completed from reference TRBV7-3 and TRBJ1-2, reads GAGVSQTPSNKVTEKGKYVELRCDPISGHTALYWYRQSLGQGPEFLIYFQGTGAADDSGLPNDRFFAVRPEGSVSTLKIQRTERGDSAVYLCASSPRATDYGYTFGSGTRLTVV.